The source of this T cell receptor beta chain is a study of beta chain features in type 1 diabetes. About the research overall: Researchers looked at 95 million to 140 million sorted cells across all samples. Study results and caveats: In every one of the four CD4+ subsets, TCRB CDR3s were moderately but significantly shorter in Type 1 diabetes patients.

With 6 bases removed from V and 9 bases from J, the gap between germline ends came to 18 bases. The CDR3 covers 13 residues. CDR1 is LNHDA and CDR2 is SQIVND in the germline V gene (reference sequence). The whole isolated RNA underwent reverse transcription, so sequencing captured expressed TCRB transcripts. Sequenced naive, central memory and regulatory T cell samples produced an average of around 3.5 million reads. Sequenced by immunoSEQ multiplex PCR; TCRdb stores in-frame clones only, minus some. The data show about 700,000 clones, with 13% seen just once and roughly 0.022% held by the top ten. On average, the one heparinised blood draw given by each donor was roughly 100 mL. Notes on this clone: What it binds is unknown.

The sample comprised naive CD4+ T cells from blood. This sequence joins TRBV19 and TRBJ2-7, with a tentative D call TRBD2 (7 bases). The receptor was isolated from a man aged 18 to 29 with type 1 diabetes. CDR3 in amino acids: CASRATGGGVQYF. The DNA for the CDR3 is TGTGCCAGTAGGGCCACTGGCGGGGGCGTGCAGTACTTC.